Detailed here is one T cell receptor beta chain. The antigen is not known. Germline V lookup: CDR1 MDHEN, CDR2 SYDVKM. The V gene end was trimmed by 6 bases and the J gene end by 4 bases; junction bases not matched to a gene: 5. The CDR3 runs to 14 residues. Generated by immunoSEQ multiplex PCR, the TCRdb table keeps only in-frame clones and is missing some. Among 2,100,000 or so clones listed, 90% to 96% were seen once. These data are taken from a study of shared clonotypes between healthy human individuals. Adult Caucasians living in Nashville, Tennessee made up all of the donors. Findings and caveats of the study: Only a few donors were included, so the genetic and exposure-history diversity represented was limited.

The sample consisted of naive CD4+ T cells sorted from blood. Subset defined: CD45RA+ positively selected. The chain employs TRBV28 and TRBJ1-4; 7 positions agree with TRBD1. This TCR was sampled from a young man in good health. The DNA for the CDR3 is TGTGCCAGCAGACCGACAGGGAGTAATGAAAAACTGTTTTTT. It specifies CASRPTGSNEKLFF.